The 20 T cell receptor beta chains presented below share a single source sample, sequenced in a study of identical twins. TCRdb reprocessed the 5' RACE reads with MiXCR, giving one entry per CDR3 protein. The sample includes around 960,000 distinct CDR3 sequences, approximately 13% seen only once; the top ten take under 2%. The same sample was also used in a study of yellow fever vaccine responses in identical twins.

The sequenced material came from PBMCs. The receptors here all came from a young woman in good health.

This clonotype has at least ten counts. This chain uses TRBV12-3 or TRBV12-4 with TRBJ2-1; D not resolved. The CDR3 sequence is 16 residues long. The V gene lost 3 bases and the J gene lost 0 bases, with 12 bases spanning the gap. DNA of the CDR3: TGTGCCAGCAGTTTGTTTGCGCGTAGCTCCTACAATGAGCAGTTCTTC. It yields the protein CASSLFARSSYNEQFF.

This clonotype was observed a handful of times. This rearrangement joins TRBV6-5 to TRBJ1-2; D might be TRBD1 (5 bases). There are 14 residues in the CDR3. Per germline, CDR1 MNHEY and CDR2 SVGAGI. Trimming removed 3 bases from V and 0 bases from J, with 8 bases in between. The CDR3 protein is CASSYLGANYGYTF. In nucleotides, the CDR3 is TGTGCCAGCAGTTATTTGGGGGCTAACTATGGCTACACCTTC.

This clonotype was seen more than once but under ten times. The CDR3 spells CASSQVGGRLLTEQFF. The CDR3 DNA follows: TGTGCCAGCAGCCAAGTCGGGGGCCGACTACTCACTGAGCAGTTCTTC. This sequence joins TRBV3-1 and TRBJ2-1, with D perhaps being TRBD1 or TRBD2 (6 bases each). Germline loops: CDR1 LGHDT, CDR2 YNNKEL (reference sequence). The length of the CDR3 is 16 residues. V dropped 1 base and J dropped 9 bases, with 19 bases sitting between them.

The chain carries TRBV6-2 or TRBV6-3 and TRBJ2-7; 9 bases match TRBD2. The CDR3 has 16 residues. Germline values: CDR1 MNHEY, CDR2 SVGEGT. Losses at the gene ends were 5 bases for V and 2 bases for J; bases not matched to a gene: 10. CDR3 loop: CASSPGGAGGTYEQYV. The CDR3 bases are TGTGCCAGCAGTCCGGGGGGAGCGGGGGGAACCTACGAGCAGTACGTC.

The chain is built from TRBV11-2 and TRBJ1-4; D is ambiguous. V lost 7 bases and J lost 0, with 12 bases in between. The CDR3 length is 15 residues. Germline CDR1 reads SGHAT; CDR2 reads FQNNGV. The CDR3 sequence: CASIQSHATNEKLFF. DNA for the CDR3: TGTGCCAGCATCCAGAGTCATGCAACTAATGAAAAACTGTTTTTT.

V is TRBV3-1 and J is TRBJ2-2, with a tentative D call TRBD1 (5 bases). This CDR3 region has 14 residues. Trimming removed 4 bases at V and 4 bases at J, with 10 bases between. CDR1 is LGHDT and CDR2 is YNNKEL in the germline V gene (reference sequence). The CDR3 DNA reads TGTGCCAGCAGCCGGATAACAGGCACCGGGGAGCTGTTTTTT. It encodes CASSRITGTGELFF.

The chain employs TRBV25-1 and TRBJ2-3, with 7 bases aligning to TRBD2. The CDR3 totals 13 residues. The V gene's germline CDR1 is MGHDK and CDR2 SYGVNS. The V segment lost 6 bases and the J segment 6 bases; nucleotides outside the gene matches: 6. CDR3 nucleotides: TGTGCCAGCAGGGGGGGAGGGTATGATACGCAGTATTTT. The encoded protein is CASRGGGYDTQYF.

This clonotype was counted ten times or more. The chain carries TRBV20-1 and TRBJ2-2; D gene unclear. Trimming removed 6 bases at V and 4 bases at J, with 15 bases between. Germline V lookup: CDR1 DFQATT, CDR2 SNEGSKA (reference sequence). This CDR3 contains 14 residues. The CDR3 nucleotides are TGCAGTGCACCGGCACCCAAGAGCACCGGGGAGCTGTTTTTT. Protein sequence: CSAPAPKSTGELFF.

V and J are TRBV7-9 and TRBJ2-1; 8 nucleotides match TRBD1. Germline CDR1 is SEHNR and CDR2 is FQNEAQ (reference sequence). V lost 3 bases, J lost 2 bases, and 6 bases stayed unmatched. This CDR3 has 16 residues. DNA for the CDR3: TGTGCCAGCAGCTTGGGGGGACAGGCTACCTACAATGAGCAGTTCTTC. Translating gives CASSLGGQATYNEQFF.

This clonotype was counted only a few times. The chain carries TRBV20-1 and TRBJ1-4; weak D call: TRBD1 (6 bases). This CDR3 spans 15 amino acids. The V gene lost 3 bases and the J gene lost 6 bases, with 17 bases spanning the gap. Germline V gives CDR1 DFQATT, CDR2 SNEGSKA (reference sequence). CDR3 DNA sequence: TGCAGTGCTAGGGAAAAACAGGGTGTGGATGAAAAACTGTTTTTT. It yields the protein CSAREKQGVDEKLFF.

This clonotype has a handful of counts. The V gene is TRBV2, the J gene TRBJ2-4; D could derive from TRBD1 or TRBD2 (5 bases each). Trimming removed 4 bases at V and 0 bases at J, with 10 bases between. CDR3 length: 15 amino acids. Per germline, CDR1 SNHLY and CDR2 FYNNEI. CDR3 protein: CASSAGTPAKNIQYF. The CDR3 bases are TGTGCCAGCAGTGCGGGGACCCCAGCCAAAAACATTCAGTACTTC.

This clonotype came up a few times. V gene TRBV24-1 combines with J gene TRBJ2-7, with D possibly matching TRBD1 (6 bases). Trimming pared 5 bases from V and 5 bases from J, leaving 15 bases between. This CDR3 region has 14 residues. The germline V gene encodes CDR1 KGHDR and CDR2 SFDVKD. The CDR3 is CATSAGQGIDEQYF. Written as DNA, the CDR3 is TGTGCCACCAGTGCGGGGCAGGGGATCGACGAGCAGTACTTC.

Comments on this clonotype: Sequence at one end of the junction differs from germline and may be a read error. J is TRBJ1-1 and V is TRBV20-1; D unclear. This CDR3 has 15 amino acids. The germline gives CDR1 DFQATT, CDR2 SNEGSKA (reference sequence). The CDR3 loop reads CSARGSGNLKTEAFF. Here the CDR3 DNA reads TGCAGTGCTAGAGGGTCCGGGAACTTGAAGACTGAAGCTTTCTTT.

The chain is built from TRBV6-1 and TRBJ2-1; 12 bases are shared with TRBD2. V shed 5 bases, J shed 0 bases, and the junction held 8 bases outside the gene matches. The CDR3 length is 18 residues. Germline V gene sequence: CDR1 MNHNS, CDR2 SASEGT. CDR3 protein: CASSPGLAGGVSYNEQFF. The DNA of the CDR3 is TGTGCCAGCAGTCCCGGGCTAGCGGGAGGGGTCTCCTACAATGAGCAGTTCTTC.

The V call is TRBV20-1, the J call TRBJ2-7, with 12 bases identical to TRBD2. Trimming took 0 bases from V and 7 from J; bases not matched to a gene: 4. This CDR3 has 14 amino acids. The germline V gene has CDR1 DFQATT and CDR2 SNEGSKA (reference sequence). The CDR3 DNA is TGCAGTGCTAGAGATGGACTAGCGGGGAGGGAGCAGTACGTC. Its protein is CSARDGLAGREQYV.

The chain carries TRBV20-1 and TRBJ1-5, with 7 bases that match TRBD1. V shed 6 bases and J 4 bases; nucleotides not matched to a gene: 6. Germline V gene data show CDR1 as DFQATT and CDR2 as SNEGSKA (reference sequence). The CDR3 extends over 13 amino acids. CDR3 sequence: CSANRGLNQPQHF. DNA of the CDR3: TGCAGTGCAAACAGGGGTCTGAATCAGCCCCAGCATTTT.

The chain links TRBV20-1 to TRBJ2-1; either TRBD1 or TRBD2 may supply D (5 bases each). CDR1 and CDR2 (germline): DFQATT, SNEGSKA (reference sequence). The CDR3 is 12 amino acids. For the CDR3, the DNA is TGCAGCGGGGTAGGGGACTACAATGAGCAGTTCTTC. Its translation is CSGVGDYNEQFF.

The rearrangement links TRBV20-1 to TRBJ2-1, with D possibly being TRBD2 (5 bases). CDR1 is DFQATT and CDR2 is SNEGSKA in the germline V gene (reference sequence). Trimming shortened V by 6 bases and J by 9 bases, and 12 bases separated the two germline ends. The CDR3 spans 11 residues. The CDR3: CSAAYGIEQFF. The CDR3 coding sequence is TGCAGTGCGGCCTACGGGATTGAGCAGTTCTTC.

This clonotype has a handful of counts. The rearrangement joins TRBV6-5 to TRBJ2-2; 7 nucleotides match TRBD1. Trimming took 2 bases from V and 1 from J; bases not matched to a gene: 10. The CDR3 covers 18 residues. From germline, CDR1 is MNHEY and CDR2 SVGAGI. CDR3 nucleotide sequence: TGTGCCAGCAGTTACACGACCCCGGGACAGATGAACACCGGGGAGCTGTTTTTT. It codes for CASSYTTPGQMNTGELFF.

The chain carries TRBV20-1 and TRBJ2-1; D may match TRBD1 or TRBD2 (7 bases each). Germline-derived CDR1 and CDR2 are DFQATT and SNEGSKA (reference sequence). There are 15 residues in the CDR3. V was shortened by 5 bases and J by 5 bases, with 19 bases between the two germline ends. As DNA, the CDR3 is TGCAGTGCTCCCAAGGGGGCGGGAGTGGACAATGAGCAGTTCTTC. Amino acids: CSAPKGAGVDNEQFF.